Listed below are T cell receptor beta chains from one sample, sequenced in a study of blood T cell repertoires in COVID-19. Libraries were prepared by immunoSEQ multiplex PCR; TCRdb keeps only in-frame clonotypes and omits some of them. The top ten hold approximately 7.9% of the sample, which has under 250,000 clones, roughly 80% seen once. Input material: peripheral blood. Receptors originate from a woman at least 80 years old with acute or convalescent COVID-19. Each CDR3 is given with its conserved first and last residue. The order of the fields is V gene, J gene, D gene, clone size, CDR3 DNA, CDR3 protein. D genes are given only for firm matches. Size values are once, few and many counts, or a class for expanded clones, and some rows have none.

>TRBV7-2|TRBJ2-7|NA|NA
TGTGCCAGCAGCCCAAGACGGAGCTCCTACGAGCAGTACTTC
CASSPRRSSYEQYF
>TRBV7-2|TRBJ2-7|NA|NA
TGTGCCAGCAGCCAAGGACGGGAGTACGAGCAGTACTTC
CASSQGREYEQYF
>TRBV19|TRBJ1-2|TRBD1|NA
TGTGCCAGTAGGGAGGACAGGGTTTATGGCTACACCTTC
CASREDRVYGYTF
>TRBV6-1|TRBJ1-2|TRBD1|NA
TGTGCCAGCAGTGAAAGGGACAGGGGGTATGGCTACACCTTC
CASSERDRGYGYTF
>TRBV3-1/TRBV3-2|TRBJ2-6|NA|NA
TGTGCCAGCAGCCTCATTCAGGGTTTCTCTGGGGCCAACGTCCTGACTTTC
CASSLIQGFSGANVLTF
>TRBV12-5|TRBJ2-2|TRBD1|NA
TGTGCTAGCCCCTACCCTAAACACCCACAAACCCCGGACAGGGTTAGGGAGCTGTTTTTT
CASPYPKHPQTPDRVRELFF
>TRBV9|TRBJ1-4|NA|NA
TGTGCCAGCAGCGGACGGACAGTAGCCGAAAAACTGTTTTTT
CASSGRTVAEKLFF
>TRBV13|TRBJ1-2|NA|NA
TGTGCCAGCAGTTTCGGACAGAAATATGGCTACACCTTC
CASSFGQKYGYTF
>TRBV3-1/TRBV3-2|TRBJ2-6|NA|NA
TGTGCCAGCAGCCAAGATATCCCAGGGATCTCCAGCTCTGGGGCCAACGTCCTGACTTTC
CASSQDIPGISSSGANVLTF
>TRBV30|TRBJ1-2|NA|NA
TGTGCCTGGAGCCTTGGGAGGCATGGCTACACCTTC
CAWSLGRHGYTF
>TRBV2|TRBJ1-3|NA|NA
TGTGCCAGCAAACAGGCTACCTCTGGAAACACCATATATTTT
CASKQATSGNTIYF
>TRBV9|TRBJ1-2|NA|NA
TGTGCCAGCAGCCCTACGAACTATGGCTACACCTTC
CASSPTNYGYTF
>TRBV7-9|TRBJ1-2|NA|NA
TGTGCCAGCAGCTTTCGGGGGGTTTATGGCTACACCTTC
CASSFRGVYGYTF
>TRBV29-1|TRBJ2-1|NA|NA
TGCAGCGTTGTGTTGTTGAGCTCCTACAATGAGCAGTTCTTC
CSVVLLSSYNEQFF
>TRBV5-6|TRBJ2-1|NA|once
TGTGCCAGCAGCTTGGTGAGCACAGGCGTCAATGAGCAGTTCTTC
CASSLVSTGVNEQFF
>TRBV5-1|TRBJ1-1|NA|NA
TGCGCCAGCAGCTTGGATTACAGGGTACGGGACACTGAAGCTTTCTTT
CASSLDYRVRDTEAFF
>TRBV7-2|TRBJ2-2|TRBD2|NA
TGTGCCAGCAGCCCCGCCCCGACTAGCGCGGGCACCGGGGAGCTGTTTTTT
CASSPAPTSAGTGELFF
>TRBV28|TRBJ1-2|NA|many
TGTGCCAGCAGTGGGGGCGGGGGCGCCCCCTCTTTCCATGGCTACACCTTC
CASSGGGGAPSFHGYTF
>TRBV7-9|TRBJ2-7|TRBD2|NA
TGTGCCAGCAGCTTAAGTATGTCGCGGGGGGAGCAGTACTTC
CASSLSMSRGEQYF
>TRBV7-2|TRBJ1-4|NA|NA
TGTGCCAGCACTGAGGGCAGGTCTAATGAAAAACTGTTTTTT
CASTEGRSNEKLFF
>TRBV28|TRBJ1-2|NA|NA
TGTGCCAGCAGTTTTAATCGCTATGGCTACACCTTC
CASSFNRYGYTF
>TRBV27|TRBJ1-6|NA|NA
TGTGCCAGCAGTTTGTTCATGACAGCATCCCAAAATTCACCCCTCCACTTT
CASSLFMTASQNSPLHF
>TRBV5-1|TRBJ1-4|TRBD1|once
TGCGCCAGCAGCTTTGACAGGGCAAAGGAAAAACTGTTTTTT
CASSFDRAKEKLFF
>TRBV28|TRBJ2-7|NA|once
TGTGCCAGCAGGGGGGCGGGAGACGGGCAGTACTTC
CASRGAGDGQYF
>TRBV4-1|TRBJ2-3|NA|NA
TGCGCCAGCAGCCAAGAGGGGGCTCTAGCAGATACGCAGTATTTT
CASSQEGALADTQYF
>TRBV6-2/TRBV6-3|TRBJ2-3|TRBD1|NA
TGTGCCAGCAGTTACGACAGGGGAACAGATACGCAGTATTTT
CASSYDRGTDTQYF
>TRBV19|TRBJ1-4|TRBD1|NA
TGTGCCAGTAGAGACGGGACAGGGGGCACGAATGAAAAACTGTTTTTT
CASRDGTGGTNEKLFF
>TRBV7-2|TRBJ2-1|TRBD1|once
TGTGCCAGCAGCTTAGCTGCAGGGGGCGCGTTAAATGAGCAGTTCTTC
CASSLAAGGALNEQFF
>TRBV20-1|TRBJ1-5|NA|NA
TGCAGTGCTAGCGGTGCGGGGCCCCAGCATTTT
CSASGAGPQHF
>TRBV19|TRBJ1-4|TRBD1|NA
TGTGCCAGTAGAGCGGACAGGGAGGATGAAAAACTGTTTTTT
CASRADREDEKLFF
>TRBV29-1|TRBJ2-3|NA|few
TGCAGCGTTAAGACTCCGGGACATCTCACAGATACGCAGTATTTT
CSVKTPGHLTDTQYF